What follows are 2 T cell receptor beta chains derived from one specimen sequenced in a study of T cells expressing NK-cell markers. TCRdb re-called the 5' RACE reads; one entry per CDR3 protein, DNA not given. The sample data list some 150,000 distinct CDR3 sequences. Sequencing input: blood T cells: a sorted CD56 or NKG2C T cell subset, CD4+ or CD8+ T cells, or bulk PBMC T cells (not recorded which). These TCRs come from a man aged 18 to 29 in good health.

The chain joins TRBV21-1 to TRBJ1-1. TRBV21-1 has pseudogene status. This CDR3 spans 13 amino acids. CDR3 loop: CASSKDSNTEAFF.

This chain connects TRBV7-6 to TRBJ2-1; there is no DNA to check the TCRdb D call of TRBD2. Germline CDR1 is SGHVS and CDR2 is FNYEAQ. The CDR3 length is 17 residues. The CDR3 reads CASSYQGGLAGVNEQFF.